This TCR beta chain was identified during a study of blood T cell repertoires in COVID-19. Whole-study context: Donors in the United States, Italy and Spain gave samples during acute or convalescent COVID-19.

CDR1 is SNHLY, CDR2 FYNNEI, per germline. V shed 8 bases, J shed 7 bases, and the junction held 6 bases outside the gene matches. The CDR3 runs to 12 residues. Original methodology: Counts of nucleated cells, estimated from reference gene primer amplification, were obtained. Method: immunoSEQ multiplex PCR; TCRdb's copy keeps in-frame clones and lacks some. V, J and clone size are those of that table, while D and trimming were read from the DNA. Here the sample spans a few hundred thousand clones, 70% to 85% being singletons. Ten or more counts support this clone. This sample also contains other DNA sequences that code for the same CDR3.

Material for sequencing was PBMCs or T cells enriched from blood (not recorded which). This sequence was found in a man aged 35 to 55 who had recovered from COVID-19. The J gene is TRBJ1-1, the V gene TRBV2; 8 bases align to TRBD1. CDR3 amino acids: CASRRQGNEAFF. CDR3 coding DNA: TGTGCCAGCCGAAGACAGGGGAATGAAGCTTTCTTT. The complete variable domain, with remaining parts taken from reference TRBV2 and TRBJ1-1, reads EPEVTQTPSHQVTQMGQEVILRCVPISNHLYFYWYRQILGQKVEFLVSFYNNEISEKSEIFDDQFSVERPDGSNFTLKIRSTKLEDSAMYFCASRRQGNEAFFGQGTRLTVV.